The TCR beta chain described here comes from a study of monozygotic twins with inflammatory bowel disease. Study outcomes and limitations: Neither one strong signal nor one clonotype associated with IBD was supported. What may have added variability to patient repertoires is that immunosuppressive treatments differed.

Using eight separate reactions per sample, the authors generated cDNA. TCRdb derives one entry per CDR3 protein from the 5' RACE reads, leaving out DNA. This sample's table reports around 210,000 distinct CDR3 sequences. A remark on this clonotype: Its target is not known.

What was sequenced was blood. The clonotype was recovered from a human donor with ulcerative colitis or Crohn's disease, or a healthy co-twin of an affected twin (not recorded which).

This chain's CDR3 is CASSRDSFSTEAFF. The chain links TRBV7-2 to TRBJ1-1; TCRdb reports TRBD1, a call that lacks DNA to check it against. CDR3 length equals 14 residues. Germline CDR1 and CDR2: SGHTA and FQGNSA. Full variable domain (missing parts from reference TRBV7-2 and TRBJ1-1): GAGVSQSPSNKVTEKGKDVELRCDPISGHTALYWYRQSLGQGLEFLIYFQGNSAPDKSGLPSDRFSAERTGGSVSTLTIQRTQQEDSAVYLCASSRDSFSTEAFFGQGTRLTVV.